This is a list of T cell receptor beta chains from one sample in a study of T cell repertoires in cytomegalovirus infection. TCRdb fed the reads into MiXCR, producing one record per CDR3 protein. The sample yields fewer than 200,000 distinct CDR3 sequences, over 13% seen once. Specimen: PBMCs. The receptors come from a human donor in good health (CMV status not recorded). Some clones in this sample may be carry-over from other donors' samples. CDR3s include the opening cysteine and the closing phenylalanine or tryptophan. A D gene is named only where the DNA matches it firmly. Size is omitted from some rows. Given values are once, few, many or a class for expanded clones.

size: few; D: -; V: TRBV27; J: TRBJ2-2; DNA: TGTGCCAGCAGTCCGGGGACAAACGCGAACACCGGGGAGCTGTTTTTT; CDR3: CASSPGTNANTGELFF
size: few; D: TRBD1; V: TRBV20-1; J: TRBJ1-5; DNA: TGCAGTGCCCCGGGACAGGGGGCAGGACAGCCCCAGCATTTT; CDR3: CSAPGQGAGQPQHF
size: many; D: TRBD1; V: TRBV28; J: TRBJ2-7; DNA: TGTGCCAGCAGAAGGGACAGGGTATTATACGAGCAGTACTTC; CDR3: CASRRDRVLYEQYF
size: many; D: -; V: TRBV7-2; J: TRBJ2-1; DNA: TGTGCCAGCAGCTTAGACAGGCAGGCCTACAATGAGCAGTTCTTC; CDR3: CASSLDRQAYNEQFF
size: many; D: TRBD2; V: TRBV7-2; J: TRBJ2-1; DNA: TGTGCCAGCAGCTCACTGGGACTAGCGAATTCCTACAATGAGCAGTTCTTC; CDR3: CASSSLGLANSYNEQFF
size: few; D: -; V: TRBV6-5; J: TRBJ2-6; DNA: TGTGCCAGCAGCCGCAGGGTGACTGGGGCCAACGTCCTGACTTTC; CDR3: CASSRRVTGANVLTF
size: few; D: -; V: TRBV20-1; J: TRBJ1-5; DNA: TGCAGTGCCAATCCCGCCGGGAGGGATCAGCCCCAGCATTTT; CDR3: CSANPAGRDQPQHF
size: -; D: -; V: TRBV18; J: TRBJ2-1; DNA: TGTGCCAGCTCACCGACGGGCAATGAGCAGTTCTTC; CDR3: CASSPTGNEQFF
size: few; D: -; V: TRBV6-5; J: TRBJ2-1; DNA: TGTGCCAGCAGTTACTACTGGAGGGACAGCTCCTACAATGAGCAGTTCTTC; CDR3: CASSYYWRDSSYNEQFF
size: once; D: TRBD1; V: TRBV5-4; J: TRBJ2-2; DNA: TGTGCCAGCAGTGGACAGGTGAACACCGGGGAGCTGTTTTTT; CDR3: CASSGQVNTGELFF
size: few; D: -; V: TRBV5-1; J: TRBJ2-6; DNA: TGCGCCAGCAGAAAGGGTGGGGCCAACGTCCTGACTTTC; CDR3: CASRKGGANVLTF
size: few; D: -; V: TRBV18; J: TRBJ2-7; DNA: TGTGCCAGCTCACCTTTACTGTCGGCGGACGAGCAGTACTTC; CDR3: CASSPLLSADEQYF